This T cell receptor beta chain was obtained from a study of T cell repertoires in ileal Crohn's disease. General study findings and limits: Active smokers at surgery had more clonal expansions than non-smokers.

Patients were adults with ileal or ileocolonic Crohn's disease needing resection. Using immunoSEQ multiplex PCR, the repertoire was profiled, and TCRdb retains in-frame clones only, with some absent. The sample contains 11,000 to 15,000 clones, around four fifths of which appear only once. Regarding this clone: As yet, its antigen is unknown.

The trim removed 5 bases at V and 12 bases at J, leaving 21 bases unmatched. In germline, CDR1 is SGHTA, CDR2 FQGTGA. This CDR3 is 17 amino acids long. Sequenced: ileal tissue. This chain connects TRBV7-3 to TRBJ2-1; TRBD2 aligns across 8 bases. The TCR sequence derives from an adult with Crohn's disease. DNA for the CDR3: TGTGCCAGCAGCCCTAAGGGAGGGGGACTAGAGGGACCTGGGCAGTTCTTC. Translating gives CASSPKGGGLEGPGQFF. Full variable domain (missing parts from reference TRBV7-3 and TRBJ2-1): GAGVSQTPSNKVTEKGKYVELRCDPISGHTALYWYRQSLGQGPEFLIYFQGTGAADDSGLPNDRFFAVRPEGSVSTLKIQRTERGDSAVYLCASSPKGGGLEGPGQFFGPGTRLTVL.